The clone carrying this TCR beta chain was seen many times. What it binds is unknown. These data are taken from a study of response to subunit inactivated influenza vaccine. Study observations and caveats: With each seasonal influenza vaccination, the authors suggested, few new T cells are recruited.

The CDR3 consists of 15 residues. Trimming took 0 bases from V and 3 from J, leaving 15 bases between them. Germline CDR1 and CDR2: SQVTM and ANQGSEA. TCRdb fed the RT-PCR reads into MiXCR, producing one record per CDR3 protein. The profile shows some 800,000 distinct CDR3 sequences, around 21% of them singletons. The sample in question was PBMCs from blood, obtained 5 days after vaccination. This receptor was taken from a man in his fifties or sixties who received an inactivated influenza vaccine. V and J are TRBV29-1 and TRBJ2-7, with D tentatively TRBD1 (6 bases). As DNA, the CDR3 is TGCAGCGTTGAAGAGAGGGGGAGCCAGGACTACGAGCAGTACTTC. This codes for CSVEERGSQDYEQYF.